This TCR beta chain was retrieved from a study of blood T cell repertoires in COVID-19. In the study overall: Samples taken during acute and convalescent COVID-19 were collected in the United States, Italy and Spain. T cells, B-cell-depleted T cells, or PBMCs provided the cDNA or gDNA that served as material.

Germline V lookup: CDR1 KGHSH, CDR2 LQKENI. V shed 0 bases and J shed 5 bases, with 14 bases lying between them. This CDR3 has 15 amino acids. How the authors handled the data: Researchers report that nucleated cell counts were estimated from reference gene primer amplification. Profiling relied on immunoSEQ multiplex PCR, and the TCRdb table lists in-frame clones only, not all of them. The V and J calls and clone size are taken from that table; D and trimming were inferred from the DNA. Of about 160,000 clones detected, roughly 88% appear once; the ten largest clones hold roughly 9%. As to this clone: The sample carries other DNA sequences with the same CDR3.

The chain links TRBV18 to TRBJ2-7; possible D gene TRBD1, 5 bases. The TCR originated in a woman aged 80 or older with active or convalescent COVID-19. Sequenced: peripheral blood. CDR3 amino acids: CASSPPVAQGHEQYF. CDR3 DNA: TGTGCCAGCTCACCACCGGTCGCCCAGGGCCACGAGCAGTACTTC.